This record concerns one T cell receptor beta chain sequence. Its matching antigen is unknown. With 1 base removed from V and 7 bases from J, the gap between germline ends came to 8 bases. Germline CDR1 SEHNR, CDR2 FQNEAQ (reference sequence). The CDR3 has 12 residues. Only in-frame clones appear in the TCRdb table, and some are missing; sequencing was by immunoSEQ multiplex PCR. Of some 140,000 clones listed, approximately 89% were seen once; the top ten hold 2.5% to 3.5%. This specimen belongs to a study of T cell responses to AZD1222 COVID-19 vaccine. Looking at the study overall: Second-dose schedules of about 4 or about 12 weeks were combined.

Study outcomes and limitations: Only 5 or 6 people who got AZD1222 tested seropositive at baseline. The donor cohort was predominantly white British with a female majority, and clonal diversity may have been underestimated. Spike-specific TCR breadth and depth were elevated following two AZD1222 doses.

Sequenced material: peripheral blood, taken on day 0 of AZD1222 vaccination. The clonotype was recovered from an adult in good health. The rearrangement joins TRBV7-9 to TRBJ2-7; no definite D call. The CDR3 region has the DNA TGTGCCAGCAGCTTAGGGCCCCGAGAGCAGTACTTC. As protein: CASSLGPREQYF.